Listed below are T cell receptor beta chains from one sample, sequenced in a study of OX40 agonist ivuxolimab in advanced cancers. TCRdb's copy holds only in-frame clones and misses some; the assay was immunoSEQ multiplex PCR. There are 70,000 or so clones in the sample; roughly 90% occur only once, and 10% to 13% lies in the top ten. Sequenced material: CD4+ or CD8+ T cells sorted from blood, taken in a trial of the OX40 agonist ivuxolimab. Receptors originate from an adult with an advanced solid tumor such as melanoma, head and neck, liver or kidney cancer. Both conserved end residues are part of each CDR3. A D gene is named only where the DNA matches it firmly. Some rows have no size entry. The others give once, few or many, or a class for an expanded clone.

cdr3_length	d_call	clone_size	v_call	j_call	cdr3_nt	cdr3_aa
16	TRBD1	-	TRBV28	TRBJ1-2	TGTGCCAGCAGCCCGACCGGGACAGGGGTCTTGTATGGCTACACCTTC	CASSPTGTGVLYGYTF
17	-	once	TRBV5-6	TRBJ2-7	TGTGCCAGCAGTCCCCCTTGGGGGGGCAGGGGGGACTACGAGCAGTACTTC	CASSPPWGGRGDYEQYF
13	-	once	TRBV7-9	TRBJ1-2	TGTGCCAGCAGCTCCTACCCCAACTATGGCTACACCTTC	CASSSYPNYGYTF
14	-	once	TRBV18	TRBJ2-1	TGTGCCAGCTCACCACTTGCGGGCGACAATGAGCAGTTCTTC	CASSPLAGDNEQFF
14	TRBD2	-	TRBV11-2	TRBJ2-3	TGTGCCAGCAGCCCAGCGGGAATGGGGGATACGCAGTATTTT	CASSPAGMGDTQYF
16	TRBD2	-	TRBV29-1	TRBJ2-1	TGCAGCGTCCCTCTCCCGACTAGCGGGAGGTACAATGAGCAGTTCTTC	CSVPLPTSGRYNEQFF
12	TRBD1	-	TRBV11-2	TRBJ1-5	TGTGCCAGCAGCCGCAGGGGGCAGCCCCAGCATTTT	CASSRRGQPQHF
11	TRBD1	-	TRBV20-1	TRBJ1-3	TGCAGTGCTGGACAGGGATACACCATATATTTT	CSAGQGYTIYF
15	-	few	TRBV5-5	TRBJ1-3	TGTGCCAGCAGCCCAGACTCCCGCTCTGGAAACACCATATATTTT	CASSPDSRSGNTIYF
15	TRBD1	-	TRBV28	TRBJ2-2	TGTGCCAGCTGGTGGACAGGGAGAGCCCCCGGGGAGCTGTTTTTT	CASWWTGRAPGELFF
14	-	-	TRBV5-1	TRBJ2-5	TGCGCCAGCAGCCCGGGGCAGGTCGAAGAGACCCAGTACTTC	CASSPGQVEETQYF
13	TRBD2	-	TRBV12-5	TRBJ2-5	TGTGCTAGTGGTTTGGGCGGGGGAGAGACCCAGTACTTC	CASGLGGGETQYF
14	TRBD2	-	TRBV11-3	TRBJ2-7	TGTGCCAGCAGCTTAGCACTAGCGGCTTACGAGCAGTACTTC	CASSLALAAYEQYF
14	-	medium-sized	TRBV15	TRBJ2-3	TGTGCCACCAGCAGGGGACTTTACACAGATACGCAGTATTTT	CATSRGLYTDTQYF
13	-	-	TRBV5-1	TRBJ2-3	TGCGCCAGCAGCTTGGGCCAGGTAGATACGCAGTATTTT	CASSLGQVDTQYF
16	-	once	TRBV4-2	TRBJ2-2	TGTGCCAGCAGCCAAGGGCAGCGGGCGAACACCGGGGAGCTGTTTTTT	CASSQGQRANTGELFF
11	-	-	TRBV29-1	TRBJ2-7	TGCAGCGGGGGGAGGGGGAACGAGCAGTACTTC	CSGGRGNEQYF
15	TRBD1	-	TRBV18	TRBJ2-3	TGTGCCAGCTCTCCCTACCAGGGGGCCGCAGATACGCAGTATTTT	CASSPYQGAADTQYF
15	-	-	TRBV28	TRBJ1-5	TGTGCCAGCCTCAGGGCGGGGCGTAGCAATCAGCCCCAGCATTTT	CASLRAGRSNQPQHF
14	-	-	TRBV19	TRBJ2-5	TGTGCCAGTAGTAAACCGGGAGAGAAAGAGACCCAGTACTTC	CASSKPGEKETQYF
15	TRBD2	-	TRBV5-1	TRBJ2-1	TGCGCCAGCAGCCTAGCGGGAGTTGACTTCGATGAGCAGTTCTTC	CASSLAGVDFDEQFF
14	TRBD2	-	TRBV30	TRBJ2-7	TGTGCCTGCACAGGGACTAGCGGACTCTACGAGCAGTACTTC	CACTGTSGLYEQYF
11	-	-	TRBV20-1	TRBJ2-2	TGCAGTGTACAGTTCACCGGGGAGCTGTTTTTT	CSVQFTGELFF
13	TRBD1	-	TRBV7-2	TRBJ1-2	TGTGCCAGCAGGACAGGGGGTCAGAGTGGCTACACCTTC	CASRTGGQSGYTF
13	-	-	TRBV4-3	TRBJ1-2	TGCGCCAGCAGCCAATCTCAGGAGGACGGCTACACCTTC	CASSQSQEDGYTF
15	TRBD2	-	TRBV28	TRBJ2-2	TGTGCCAGCCTCAGGTCAGCGGGAGTTTACGGGGAGCTGTTTTTT	CASLRSAGVYGELFF
15	-	-	TRBV18	TRBJ1-1	TGTGCCAGCTCACCACGGGTCTCGGGCGACACTGAAGCTTTCTTT	CASSPRVSGDTEAFF
13	-	-	TRBV30	TRBJ1-5	TGTGCCTGGAGTTCTCCGGGGGTTCAGCCCCAGCATTTT	CAWSSPGVQPQHF
14	-	-	TRBV5-1	TRBJ2-2	TGCGCCAGCAGCTTTACCAGGGGCACCGGGGAGCTGTTTTTT	CASSFTRGTGELFF
12	-	once	TRBV7-2	TRBJ1-2	TGTGCCAGCGGAAAACGGGACTATGGCTACACCTTC	CASGKRDYGYTF